Here is one T cell receptor beta chain with its context. In the source study's methods: Counts of nucleated cells, estimated from reference gene primer amplification, were obtained. This table comes from immunoSEQ multiplex PCR, and its TCRdb copy is limited to in-frame clones, with some not included. V and J calls plus clone size are reproduced from that table; the DNA served to infer D and trimming. The sample holds under 95,000 clones; 65% to 80% are singletons and the top ten take roughly 29%. These data are taken from a study of blood T cell repertoires in COVID-19. Study details: T cells, B-cell-depleted T cells, or PBMCs provided the cDNA or gDNA that served as material.

The germline V and J ends were trimmed by 6 bases and 5 bases, with 8 bases remaining between them. Germline CDR1 is SNHLY and CDR2 is FYNNEI. The CDR3 is 12 residues long. This sequence was found in a man aged 55 to 70 with active or convalescent COVID-19. The sequenced sample consisted of peripheral blood. The chain couples TRBV2 to TRBJ2-1; perhaps TRBD2 as D (5 bases). Here the CDR3 reads CASRADDNEQFF. In nucleotides, the CDR3 is TGTGCCAGCAGAGCGGACGACAATGAGCAGTTCTTC.